The 10 T cell receptor beta chains below come from one sample, sequenced in a study of T cell repertoires in cytomegalovirus infection. Using its own MiXCR run on the reads, TCRdb lists one record per CDR3 protein. The sample shows about 310,000 distinct CDR3 sequences, around 25% of them seen only once. These receptors lack a known antigen. The input for sequencing was cultured PBMCs, taken from culture after CMV antigen stimulation. The source of these receptors is a human donor in good health (CMV status not recorded). Some clones in this sample may be carry-over from other donors' samples.

V and J are TRBV19 and TRBJ1-5; tentatively, D is TRBD1 (5 bases). Germline assignment: CDR1 LNHDA and CDR2 SQIVND (reference sequence). CDR3 length equals 16 residues. The V end lost 1 base, the J end lost 6 bases, and 16 bases lay between the germline ends. In nucleotides, the CDR3 is TGTGCCAGTAGTATAGTCGGCGACAGTCTGGCTCAGCCCCAGCATTTT. It specifies CASSIVGDSLAQPQHF.

The chain carries TRBV5-4 and TRBJ2-5, with D possibly TRBD2 on 6 matching bases. The CDR3 totals 13 residues. V was pared by 1 base and J by 5 bases, with 9 bases between. Per the germline V gene, CDR1 is SGHNT and CDR2 is YYREEE (reference sequence). Here the CDR3 DNA reads TGTGCCAGCAGCTTGACGGGAGCGGAGACCCAGTACTTC. It yields the protein CASSLTGAETQYF. The full variable domain, completed using reference TRBV5-4 and TRBJ2-5, is ETGVTQSPTHLIKTRGQQVTLRCSSQSGHNTVSWYQQALGQGPQFIFQYYREEENGRGNFPPRFSGLQFPNYSSELNVNALELDDSALYLCASSLTGAETQYFGPGTRLLVL.

The genes are TRBV7-6 and TRBJ2-7, with D unresolved. V lost 2 bases, J lost 7 bases, and 12 bases lay in between. Germline V gene data show CDR1 as SGHVS and CDR2 as FNYEAQ. CDR3 size: 13 residues. The CDR3 nucleotides are TGTGCCAGCAGCTTAAGCACGGCGGAGGAGCAGTACTTC. Encoded protein: CASSLSTAEEQYF.

This clonotype was found once. V usage is TRBV20-1 and J usage is TRBJ2-7, with 8 bases fitting TRBD2. CDR3 length: 13 amino acids. The germline V gene has CDR1 DFQATT and CDR2 SNEGSKA (reference sequence). The chain's CDR3 is CEDPSGSTYEQYF. DNA of the CDR3: TGCGAAGACCCCAGCGGGAGTACGTACGAGCAGTACTTC.

This clonotype was found once. The chain recombines TRBV19 with TRBJ2-3, with D perhaps TRBD2 (5 bases). V was trimmed by 2 bases and J by 2 bases, leaving 11 bases between them. The CDR3 extends over 15 amino acids. The germline V gene has CDR1 LNHDA and CDR2 SQIVND (reference sequence). CDR3 sequence (DNA): TGTGCCAGTAGTATACGGGGTTCCTACACAGATACGCAGTATTTT. It translates to CASSIRGSYTDTQYF.

Many counts were recorded for this clonotype. V usage is TRBV6-6 and J usage is TRBJ1-5, with 7 bases that match TRBD1. The V segment lost 6 bases and the J segment 6 bases; nucleotides outside the gene matches: 5. The CDR3 covers 13 residues. Germline V gene lookup returns CDR1 MNHNY and CDR2 SVGAGI (reference sequence). CDR3 sequence (DNA): TGTGCCAGCAGACGACAGGGCTCTCAGCCCCAGCATTTT. The encoded protein is CASRRQGSQPQHF.

This sequence joins TRBV7-8 and TRBJ1-1; tentatively, D is TRBD1 (6 bases). Trimming removed 1 base at V and 1 base at J, with 10 bases between. Germline V gives CDR1 SGHVS, CDR2 FQNEAQ. The CDR3 spans 15 residues. Here the CDR3 reads CASSLDRVGNTEAFF. In DNA, the CDR3 is TGTGCCAGCAGCTTAGACAGGGTGGGGAACACTGAAGCTTTCTTT.

This clonotype was seen more than once but under ten times. The J gene is TRBJ2-2, the V gene TRBV28; perhaps TRBD2 as D (6 bases). Trimming stripped 6 bases from V and 2 bases from J, with 13 bases between. The CDR3 covers 15 residues. CDR1 is MDHEN, CDR2 SYDVKM, per germline. The DNA of the CDR3 is TGTGCCAGCAGCCGGGGAGGCCGAAACACCGGGGAGCTGTTTTTT. This gives the protein CASSRGGRNTGELFF.

The V call is TRBV28, the J call TRBJ2-3, with D possibly TRBD2 on 6 matching bases. Deletions cut 7 bases from V and 2 bases from J, with 16 bases between. The CDR3 loop spans 15 amino acids. Germline V CDR1 and CDR2: MDHEN, SYDVKM. CDR3: CASTSLGGPTDTQYF. CDR3 in DNA: TGTGCCAGCACCTCCTTGGGGGGACCCACAGATACGCAGTATTTT.

J is TRBJ2-7 and V is TRBV13; tentatively, D is TRBD2 (5 bases). The CDR3 has 14 residues. V dropped 3 bases and J dropped 0 bases, with 9 bases sitting between them. Germline V gives CDR1 PRHDT, CDR2 FYEKMQ (reference sequence). CDR3 residues: CASSLGESSYEQYF. As DNA, the CDR3 is TGTGCCAGCAGCTTGGGAGAGAGCTCCTACGAGCAGTACTTC.